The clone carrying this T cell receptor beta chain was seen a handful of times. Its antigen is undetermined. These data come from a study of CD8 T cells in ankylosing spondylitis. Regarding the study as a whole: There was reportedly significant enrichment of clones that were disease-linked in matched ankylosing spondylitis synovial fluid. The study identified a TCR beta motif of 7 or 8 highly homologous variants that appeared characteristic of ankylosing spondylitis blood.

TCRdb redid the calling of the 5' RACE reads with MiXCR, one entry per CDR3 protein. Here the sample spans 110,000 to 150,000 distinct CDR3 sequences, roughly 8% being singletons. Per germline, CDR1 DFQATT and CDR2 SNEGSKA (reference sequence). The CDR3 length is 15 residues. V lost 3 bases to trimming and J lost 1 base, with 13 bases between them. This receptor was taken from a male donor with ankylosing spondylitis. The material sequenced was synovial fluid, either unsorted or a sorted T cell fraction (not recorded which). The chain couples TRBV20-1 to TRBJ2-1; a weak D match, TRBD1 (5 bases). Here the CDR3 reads CSARAPGQSYNEQFF. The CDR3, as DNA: TGCAGTGCTAGGGCTCCAGGGCAGTCCTACAATGAGCAGTTCTTC.